The sequence of this T cell receptor (beta chain) was determined in a study of T cell responses to AZD1222 COVID-19 vaccine (dated by TCRdb to the early 2020s). Regarding the complete study: A total of 240 or so trial participants underwent TCR sequencing, of whom approximately 200 had received two doses of AZD1222 and some 25 had received two doses of the MenACWY control vaccine. Trial participants were enrolled into age subgroups of 18-55, 56-69 and 70-plus years, which contained approximately 150, 30 and 60 TCR-sequenced participants, respectively. Broader findings and caveats from the paper: The 56-69-year group was small, and its depth increase did not reach significance, likely because of low power. Because no samples from the day 14 peak response were available, repertoires could be characterized only after the peak T cell response. Conclusions about previously exposed vaccinees are limited, since just five or six AZD1222 recipients were seropositive for SARS-CoV-2 at baseline. The whole spike protein was spanned by vaccine-associated CD4 TCRs, and dominant responses were seen in regions 160-218 and 743-854. A significant rise in spike-specific TCR breadth and depth was observed after two AZD1222 doses relative to day 0 and relative to MenACWY recipients. Participants were mostly white British and included more females than males, and it was suggested by the authors that clonal diversity may have been underestimated. Reportedly, close to half of the unique spike-specific TCRs recognized epitopes lying outside the regions that are mutated in the B.1.351 and B.1.1.7 variants.

The CDR3 covers 12 residues, taking in both the cysteine and the phenylalanine. This entry keeps only the CDR3 DNA: 36 bases, framed from base 1. Trimming removed 5 bases from V and 7 bases from J, leaving 11 bases between the germline ends. Note on this clone: Its antigen is unknown. No much larger clonotype is one base removed from it; base qualities were not supplied.

The CDR3 regions of human TCRbeta chains were analyzed by immunosequencing. Per the original workflow: Repertoire TCRs were matched against a reference library of SARS-CoV-2-specific TCRs generated with the MIRA antigen-specificity platform. Breadth meant the fraction of unique TCRs that were SARS-CoV-2-associated, whereas depth meant the fraction of total T cells that were SARS-CoV-2-associated. Using the MIRA data, each spike-specific TCR was assigned both to the spike region to which the TCR was reactive and to a CD4 or CD8 class. Log10-transformed breadth and depth values were compared by one-way ANOVA with Sidak's multiple comparisons tests. TCRdb took this table from immuneACCESS and kept in-frame rearrangements with V and J called. Such tables lack part of the clones; where checked against another copy, unresolved V genes explain under half of the gap, and the rest is unexplained. Clone size and V and J calls were adopted from that table, with D and trimming inferred from the DNA. Across this sample there are around 140,000 clones, with about 82% seen only once. 5.1% of the sample is in the top ten clones.

The intended sense of this specimen's time point label: about 28 days (+/-7) after the second vaccine dose. AZD1222 recipients given second doses at about 4 weeks or at about 12 weeks were pooled, since spike-specific TCR depth and breadth were not found to differ between the two schedules. Vaccinee samples were obtained from the UK trials COV001 and COV002, which included a single-blind randomized controlled phase 2/3 trial of AZD1222 (ChAdOx1 nCoV-19) in healthy adults. For TCRbeta chain sequencing, PBMC samples from trial participants were taken at day 0 and at day 28 after the second dose. The clonotype originates from an adult who received the AZD1222 COVID-19 vaccine. This specimen consisted of peripheral blood, obtained 28 days after the second AZD1222 dose. The V and J segments used are TRBV12-3 or TRBV12-4 and TRBJ1-1; the D gene cannot be named for sure. The nucleotides are TGTGCCAGCAGTCTGAACCTTTTTGAAGCTTTCTTT. Its protein product is CASSLNLFEAFF.